Each of the 10 T cell receptor beta chains below was sequenced from the same sample in a study of blood T cells in healthy people across ages. Combining a sample-barcoded 5' primer with a J-beta primer mix, a second PCR ran for roughly 7 to 12 cycles. TCRdb itself ran the 5' RACE reads through MiXCR, one entry per CDR3 protein. There are approximately 800,000 distinct CDR3 sequences in the sample; roughly 34% occur only once, and 13% lies in the top ten. The sample consisted of blood. The receptor source for this set is a man younger than 30 in good health.

Of note for this clonotype: With a much larger clone just one base away, this may be a read error. The V call is TRBV12-3 or TRBV12-4, the J call TRBJ1-2; 9 bases align to TRBD1. V shed 5 bases and J 5 bases; nucleotides not matched to a gene: 12. CDR3 length: 16 residues. This CDR3 reads CASSPGQGPSIYGYTF. The DNA of the CDR3 is TGTGCCAGCAGTCCCGGACAGGGGCCCTCCATTTATGGCTACACCTTC.

There are a few counts of this clonotype. The rearrangement joins TRBV7-3 to TRBJ1-1, with D unclear. The V and J ends lost 4 bases and 1 base respectively, with 7 bases between them. From germline, CDR1 is SGHTA and CDR2 FQGTGA. The CDR3 runs 13 residues. Written as DNA, the CDR3 is TGTGCCAGCAGCTCGCAGGCGAACACTGAAGCTTTCTTT. It encodes CASSSQANTEAFF.

With respect to this clonotype: Since a much larger clone is just one base distant, this may be a read error. V usage is TRBV12-3 or TRBV12-4 and J usage is TRBJ1-2; 8 bases map to TRBD1. The CDR3 runs to 14 residues. Trimming removed 5 bases from V and 6 bases from J; junction bases left unmatched: 8. Here the CDR3 DNA reads TGTGCCAGCAGTCCTCGGGCAGGGGGCAATGGCTACACCTTC. This encodes CASSPRAGGNGYTF.

The chain has TRBV12-3 or TRBV12-4 and TRBJ1-1; tentative D call: TRBD1 (5 bases). Trimming pared 3 bases from V and 4 bases from J, leaving 9 bases between. The CDR3 loop spans 13 amino acids. CDR3 DNA sequence: TGTGCCAGCAGTTTCGGGGGACGCACTGAAGCTTTCTTT. It codes for CASSFGGRTEAFF.

The chain recombines TRBV20-1 with TRBJ1-4; D is undetermined. Per the germline V gene, CDR1 is DFQATT and CDR2 is SNEGSKA (reference sequence). This CDR3 has 11 residues. CDR3 sequence (DNA): TGCAGCGCAGGAGGCGATGAAAAACTGTTTTTT. It specifies CSAGGDEKLFF.

With regard to this clonotype: One end of the junction fails to match germline, which may point to a read error. V is TRBV7-9 and J is TRBJ2-7; D not certain. The CDR3 is made up of 11 amino acids. CDR1 and CDR2 from the germline V gene are SEHNR and FQNEAQ (reference sequence). The CDR3 region has the DNA TGTGCCAGCACCTTAGACTACGAGCAGTACTTC. Translated, it gives CASTLDYEQYF.

The chain carries TRBV5-5 and TRBJ2-1; D possibly corresponds to TRBD1 (6 bases). V lost 4 bases and J 4 bases, leaving 18 bases between the germline ends. Germline CDR1 is SGHKS and CDR2 is YYEKEE (reference sequence). This CDR3 is built from 16 residues. CDR3 in amino acids: CASSLPGARAYNEQFF. DNA of the CDR3: TGTGCCAGCAGCCTCCCAGGGGCCCGAGCTTACAATGAGCAGTTCTTC.

V gene TRBV28 combines with J gene TRBJ2-7; possible D gene TRBD1, 5 bases. The CDR3 contains 16 residues. Germline V gene data show CDR1 as MDHEN and CDR2 as SYDVKM. V lost 7 bases to trimming and J lost 6 bases, with 25 bases between them. The CDR3 sequence is CASKLSDSTDLGEQYF. The CDR3 nucleotides are TGTGCCAGCAAACTTTCCGACAGCACTGACCTTGGCGAGCAGTACTTC.

This clonotype has more than one count but fewer than ten. The J gene is TRBJ2-6, the V gene TRBV4-2, with D tentatively TRBD1 or TRBD2 (5 bases each). Germline V gives CDR1 LGHNA, CDR2 YNFKEQ. Deletions cut 0 bases from V and 4 bases from J, with 16 bases between. The CDR3 loop spans 18 amino acids. DNA of the CDR3: TGTGCCAGCAGCCAAGATCCGGGGACCCAGGGAGGGGCCAACGTCCTGACTTTC. Protein sequence: CASSQDPGTQGGANVLTF.

Only a few counts were recorded for this clonotype. The chain links TRBV18 to TRBJ1-2; D not certain. CDR1 and CDR2 from the germline V gene are KGHSH and LQKENI. CDR3 length equals 14 residues. Deletions cut 2 bases from V and 5 bases from J, with 12 bases between. The CDR3 region is CASSPGEPLYGYTF. CDR3 DNA: TGTGCCAGCTCACCAGGAGAGCCTTTATATGGCTACACCTTC.